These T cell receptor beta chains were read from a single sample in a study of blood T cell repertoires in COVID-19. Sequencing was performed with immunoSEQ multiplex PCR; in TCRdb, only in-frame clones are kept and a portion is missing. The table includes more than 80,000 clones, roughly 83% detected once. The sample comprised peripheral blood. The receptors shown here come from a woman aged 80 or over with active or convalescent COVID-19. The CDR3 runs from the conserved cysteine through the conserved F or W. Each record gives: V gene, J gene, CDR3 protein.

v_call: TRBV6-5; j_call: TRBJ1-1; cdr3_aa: CASSYTYDRGNEAFF
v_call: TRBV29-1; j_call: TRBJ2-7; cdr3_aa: CSVVGLAGELYF
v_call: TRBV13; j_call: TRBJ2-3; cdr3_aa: CASSLSGGTFTDTQYF
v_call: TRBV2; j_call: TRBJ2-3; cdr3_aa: CASSRDRGTDTQYF
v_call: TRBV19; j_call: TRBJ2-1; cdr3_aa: CASSTEKSSYNEQFF
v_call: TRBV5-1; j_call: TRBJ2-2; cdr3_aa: CASREQNTGELFF
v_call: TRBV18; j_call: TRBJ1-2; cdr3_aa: CASSSGQGNYGYTF
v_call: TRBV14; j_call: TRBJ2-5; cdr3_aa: CASSRGHSGGGETQYF
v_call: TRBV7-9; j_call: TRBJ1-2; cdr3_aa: CASSHDRVGANYGYTF
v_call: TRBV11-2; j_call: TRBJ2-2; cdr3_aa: CASSFRSSGPWNTGELFF
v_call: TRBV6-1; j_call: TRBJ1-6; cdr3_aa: CASSDRTANNSPLHF
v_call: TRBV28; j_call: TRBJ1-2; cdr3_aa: CASSLRGYGYTF
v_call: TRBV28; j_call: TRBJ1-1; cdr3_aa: CASTSVTEAFF
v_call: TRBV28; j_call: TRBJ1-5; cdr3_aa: CASSTGTGNQPQHF
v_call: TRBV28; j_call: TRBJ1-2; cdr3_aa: CASSLRIYGYTF
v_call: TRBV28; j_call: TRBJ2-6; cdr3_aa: CASSSPLGANVLTF
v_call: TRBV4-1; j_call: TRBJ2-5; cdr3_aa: CASSQGGEARTQYF
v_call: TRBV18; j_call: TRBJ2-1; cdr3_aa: CASSPVGSGEQFF
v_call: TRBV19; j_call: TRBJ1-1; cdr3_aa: CASSTYGTEAFF
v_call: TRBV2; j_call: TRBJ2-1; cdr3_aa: CASSFPERALEQFF
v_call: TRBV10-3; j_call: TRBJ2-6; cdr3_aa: CAIEPTGANVLTF
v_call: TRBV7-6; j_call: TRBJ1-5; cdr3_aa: CASSQGALFNQPQHF
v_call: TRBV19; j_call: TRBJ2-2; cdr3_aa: CASSIGPGLNTGELFF
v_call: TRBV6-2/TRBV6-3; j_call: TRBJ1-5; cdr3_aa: CASSYSQGSSNQPQHF
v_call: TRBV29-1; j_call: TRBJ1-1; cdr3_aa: CSVESDTEAFF
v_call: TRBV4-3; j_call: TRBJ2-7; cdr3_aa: CASSQDPAGEQYF